The clone carrying this TCR beta chain was seen only once. The entry originates in a study of blood T cell repertoires in COVID-19. Study-level information: Some COVID-19 samples were acute and others convalescent; all came from the United States, Italy and Spain.

Original data processing: Nucleated cell counts were estimated from reference gene primer amplification. TCRdb's copy holds only in-frame clones and misses some; the assay was immunoSEQ multiplex PCR. Clone size and the V and J calls come from that table; the DNA yielded D and trimming. The sample lists approximately 220,000 clones; 85% were seen once. V lost 5 bases and J lost 8, with 21 bases in between. The CDR3 length is 16 residues. Germline lookup yields CDR1 LNHDA and CDR2 SQIVND (reference sequence). The chain uses TRBV19 and TRBJ1-4, with unresolved D. The TCR originated in a middle-aged man who had recovered from COVID-19. The sequenced material came from PBMCs or T cells enriched from blood (not recorded which). CDR3 residues: CASSPFAGRSEEKLFF. The CDR3 nucleotides are TGTGCCAGTAGTCCCTTCGCCGGGAGATCAGAGGAAAAACTGTTTTTT.